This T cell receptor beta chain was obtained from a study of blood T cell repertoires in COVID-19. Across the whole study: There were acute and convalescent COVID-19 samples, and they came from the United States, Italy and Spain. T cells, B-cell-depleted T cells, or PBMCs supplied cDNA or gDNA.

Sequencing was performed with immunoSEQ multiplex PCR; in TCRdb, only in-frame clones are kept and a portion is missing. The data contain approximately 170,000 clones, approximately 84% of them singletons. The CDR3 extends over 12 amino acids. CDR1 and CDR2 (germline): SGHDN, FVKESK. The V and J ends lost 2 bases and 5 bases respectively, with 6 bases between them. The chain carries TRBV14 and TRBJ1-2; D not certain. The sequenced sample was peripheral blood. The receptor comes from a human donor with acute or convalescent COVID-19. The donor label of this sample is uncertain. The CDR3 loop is CASSQLRYGYTF. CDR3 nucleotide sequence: TGTGCCAGCAGCCAACTCAGATATGGCTACACCTTC.